The 28 T cell receptor beta chains presented below share a single source sample, sequenced in a study of shared clonotypes between healthy human individuals. The assay was immunoSEQ multiplex PCR, and TCRdb's table has in-frame clones only and misses some. The table lists some 120,000 clones, 55% to 70% of them singletons. Sequenced: memory CD8+ T cells sorted from blood. The subset here: CD45RO+ cells pooled with CCR7-negative TemRA cells. Receptors were obtained from a woman aged 30 to 39 in good health.

The rearrangement joins TRBV5-4 to TRBJ1-1, with unresolved D. CDR3 size: 13 residues. Germline CDR1 and CDR2: SGHNT and YYREEE (reference sequence). The ends were cut back, 6 bases at V and 3 bases at J, with 12 bases in the middle. CDR3 sequence reads: CASNGPLDTEAFF. The CDR3 DNA reads as TGTGCCAGCAACGGCCCGTTGGACACTGAAGCTTTCTTT.

The CDR3 sequence: CASSPWDREAAFF. The CDR3 DNA sequence: TGTGCCAGCAGTCCTTGGGACAGGGAGGCAGCTTTCTTT. The chain joins TRBV27 to TRBJ1-1; 9 nucleotides match TRBD1. The germline gives CDR1 MNHEY, CDR2 SMNVEV (reference sequence). This CDR3 region has 13 residues. V gave up 5 bases and J gave up 10 bases; unmatched junction bases: 8.

In its sample, this clone was seen a few times. This rearrangement joins TRBV9 to TRBJ2-3; no clear D gene. CDR3 length equals 16 residues. The ends were cut back, 0 bases at V and 2 bases at J, with 13 bases in the middle. In germline, CDR1 is SGDLS, CDR2 YYNGEE. The CDR3 is CASSVDRATDTDTQYF. The CDR3 region has the DNA TGTGCCAGCAGCGTAGATCGAGCGACTGACACAGATACGCAGTATTTT.

This clone was seen only once. The genes are TRBV11-2 and TRBJ2-5; D is undetermined. Trimming took 5 bases from V and 1 from J, leaving 23 bases between them. CDR1 is SGHAT, CDR2 FQNNGV, per germline. This CDR3 is 18 amino acids long. CDR3 sequence reads: CASSQLIVDGRFQETQYF. CDR3 nucleotides: TGTGCCAGCAGCCAACTCATCGTGGACGGACGATTCCAAGAGACCCAGTACTTC.

This clone was seen many times. The chain carries TRBV29-1 and TRBJ1-2; 11 positions match TRBD1. With V trimmed by 4 bases and J by 5 bases, 6 bases remained unmatched. This CDR3 is 14 amino acids long. Germline lookup yields CDR1 SQVTM and CDR2 ANQGSEA. The CDR3, as DNA: TGCAGCGTTGTATCAGGGACAGGGGGGTATGGCTACACCTTC. This translates into CSVVSGTGGYGYTF. The whole variable domain, filled in from reference TRBV29-1 and TRBJ1-2, reads SAVISQKPSRDICQRGTSLTIQCQVDSQVTMMFWYRQQPGQSLTLIATANQGSEATYESGFVIDKFPISRPNLTFSTLTVSNMSPEDSSIYLCSVVSGTGGYGYTFGSGTRLTVV.

This clone came up once. This specimen includes other DNA sequences encoding the same CDR3. The V gene is TRBV19, the J gene TRBJ1-5; weak D call: TRBD1 (5 bases). The CDR3 runs 12 residues. CDR1 is LNHDA, CDR2 SQIVND, per germline (reference sequence). V was cut by 6 bases and J by 4 bases, with 7 bases left in between. The CDR3 DNA reads as TGTGCCAGTAGCCCAGGGAATCAGCCCCAGCATTTT. Translation gives CASSPGNQPQHF. The entire variable domain, with the rest obtained from reference TRBV19 and TRBJ1-5, is as follows: DGGITQSPKYLFRKEGQNVTLSCEQNLNHDAMYWYRQDPGQGLRLIYYSQIVNDFQKGDIAEGYSVSREKKESFPLTVTSAQKNPTAFYLCASSPGNQPQHFGDGTRLSIL.

This clone came up a few times. The rearrangement uses TRBV15 and TRBJ2-6; no definite D call. Between the trimmed V and J ends, which lost 0 bases and 4 bases, there was a span of 7 bases. The CDR3 length is 15 residues. Germline assignment: CDR1 LNHNV and CDR2 YYDKDF (reference sequence). The CDR3 sequence is CATSRDSTGANVLTF. Written as DNA, the CDR3 is TGTGCCACCAGCAGAGATAGTACCGGGGCCAACGTCCTGACTTTC.

V usage is TRBV5-6 and J usage is TRBJ2-3; possible D gene TRBD2, 5 bases. Between the trimmed V and J ends, which lost 4 bases and 0 bases, there was a span of 12 bases. Germline CDR1 reads SGHDT; CDR2 reads YYEEEE. This CDR3 comprises 15 residues. CDR3 in DNA: TGTGCCAGCAGCCTTGGAGCGGCTAGCACAGATACGCAGTATTTT. Its translation is CASSLGAASTDTQYF.

The chain employs TRBV6-5 and TRBJ2-3; TRBD2 might be the D (5 bases). This CDR3 has 15 residues. Germline values: CDR1 MNHEY, CDR2 SVGAGI. The V gene lost 5 bases and the J gene lost 6 bases, with 18 bases spanning the gap. The CDR3 protein is CASSGGFEGSDTQYF. CDR3 nucleotide sequence: TGTGCCAGCAGTGGTGGGTTCGAGGGTTCGGATACGCAGTATTTT.

V is TRBV5-1 and J is TRBJ2-7; perhaps TRBD2 as D (5 bases). V lost 4 bases and J 10 bases, leaving 18 bases between the germline ends. The CDR3 runs 13 residues. Germline V gene lookup returns CDR1 SGHRS and CDR2 YFSETQ. The CDR3 sequence is CASSLGSGLDQYF. The CDR3 DNA follows: TGCGCCAGCAGCCTTGGTTCGGGATTGGATCAGTACTTC.

The gene calls are TRBV5-4 and TRBJ1-1, with D perhaps matching TRBD1 (6 bases). Germline V gene lookup returns CDR1 SGHNT and CDR2 YYREEE (reference sequence). Trimming removed 4 bases from V and 1 base from J, with 11 bases in between. CDR3 length equals 14 residues. The CDR3 loop is CASSQNRENTEAFF. The DNA of the CDR3 is TGTGCCAGCAGCCAAAACAGGGAGAACACTGAAGCTTTCTTT.

The rearrangement joins TRBV15 to TRBJ1-1; D gene unclear. Per the germline V gene, CDR1 is LNHNV and CDR2 is YYDKDF (reference sequence). Between the trimmed V and J ends, which lost 0 bases and 0 bases, there was a span of 11 bases. The CDR3 has 16 residues. The chain's CDR3 is CATSREGRSMNTEAFF. CDR3 in DNA: TGTGCCACCAGCAGAGAGGGCCGTAGCATGAACACTGAAGCTTTCTTT.

The V gene is TRBV19, the J gene TRBJ2-7; D perhaps matches TRBD2 (6 bases). This CDR3 spans 13 amino acids. Germline V gives CDR1 LNHDA, CDR2 SQIVND (reference sequence). Trimming left V 3 bases short and J 6 bases short, with 12 bases between. This chain's CDR3 is CASSIALGGEQYF. As DNA, the CDR3 is TGTGCCAGTAGTATTGCCCTGGGGGGCGAGCAGTACTTC.

The CDR3 region is CASSTPADMNTEAFF. CDR3 nucleotides: TGTGCCAGCAGTACCCCTGCAGACATGAACACTGAAGCTTTCTTT. This sequence joins TRBV28 and TRBJ1-1; D is ambiguous. The V gene's germline CDR1 is MDHEN and CDR2 SYDVKM. The CDR3 extends over 15 amino acids. V was clipped by 5 bases and J by 0 bases, with 13 bases between them.

The rearrangement links TRBV7-8 to TRBJ1-4; 11 bases line up with TRBD1. The V segment lost 5 bases and the J segment 6 bases; nucleotides outside the gene matches: 5. The CDR3 has 15 residues. Germline V CDR1 and CDR2: SGHVS, FQNEAQ. This CDR3 reads CASSRPGQGDEKLFF. The CDR3 DNA is TGTGCCAGCAGCAGACCGGGACAGGGGGATGAAAAACTGTTTTTT. Using reference TRBV7-8 and TRBJ1-4 for the parts outside the CDR3, the full variable domain is GAGVSQSPRYKVAKRGQDVALRCDPISGHVSLFWYQQALGQGPEFLTYFQNEAQLDKSGLPSDRFFAERPEGSVSTLKIQRTQQEDSAVYLCASSRPGQGDEKLFFGSGTQLSVL.

Of note for this clone: The sample contains more than one DNA sequence encoding this CDR3. The chain recombines TRBV7-9 with TRBJ2-7; no definite D call. The ends were cut back, 1 base at V and 2 bases at J, with 3 bases in the middle. The CDR3 runs 12 residues. From germline, CDR1 is SEHNR and CDR2 FQNEAQ (reference sequence). The CDR3 DNA reads TGTGCCAGCAGCTTAGATGCCTACGAGCAGTACTTC. Amino acid sequence: CASSLDAYEQYF.

This chain connects TRBV5-6 to TRBJ1-5; 9 bases are shared with TRBD1. Losses at the gene ends were 5 bases for V and 4 bases for J; bases not matched to a gene: 13. The CDR3 extends over 17 amino acids. Germline CDR1 is SGHDT and CDR2 is YYEEEE. CDR3: CASRYWGDRVGNQPQHF. The CDR3 DNA reads TGTGCCAGCAGATATTGGGGGGACAGGGTAGGGAATCAGCCCCAGCATTTT.

This clone appeared a few times. Other DNA sequences from this sample encode an identical CDR3 as well. The J gene is TRBJ2-7, the V gene TRBV7-9, with a weak D call TRBD2 (6 bases). Trimming took off 8 bases at V and 3 bases at J, with 14 bases between the two ends. CDR1 is SEHNR, CDR2 FQNEAQ, per germline (reference sequence). The CDR3 spans 13 residues. In DNA form, the CDR3 reads TGTGCCAGCTCTGGGACTCCCTTCTACGAGCAGTACTTC. Its translation: CASSGTPFYEQYF.

This clone was observed many times. At the DNA level, this CDR3 is encoded by other sequences in the same sample as well. The chain recombines TRBV2 with TRBJ1-1, with D uncertain. Trimming shortened V by 4 bases and J by 7 bases, and 4 bases separated the two germline ends. Germline CDR1 SNHLY, CDR2 FYNNEI. CDR3 length: 10 residues. CDR3 amino acids: CASSVGEAFF. The CDR3 DNA follows: TGTGCCAGCAGTGTGGGTGAAGCTTTCTTT.

This clone has a handful of counts. CDR3 protein: CASSHGQTYEQYF. For the CDR3, the DNA is TGTGCCAGCAGCCACGGACAGACCTACGAGCAGTACTTC. J is TRBJ2-7 and V is TRBV7-8; a possible D gene is TRBD1 (6 bases). Germline-derived CDR1 and CDR2 are SGHVS and FQNEAQ. Trimming shortened V by 5 bases and J by 2 bases, and 10 bases separated the two germline ends. The CDR3 has 13 amino acids.

This clone was seen only a few times. The chain links TRBV2 to TRBJ1-5, with 7 positions matching TRBD1. The CDR3 has 15 residues. V lost 2 bases and J lost 7; bases outside the gene matches: 8. Germline CDR1 is SNHLY and CDR2 is FYNNEI. CDR3 in DNA: TGTGCCAGCAGTGAATGGCTACAGGGGCTACAGCCCCAGCATTTT. Translating it yields CASSEWLQGLQPQHF.

This chain links TRBV15 with TRBJ1-4; TRBD1 agrees at 7 bases. With 0 bases clipped from V and 12 bases from J, the junction kept 10 bases outside the gene matches. Germline loops: CDR1 LNHNV, CDR2 YYDKDF (reference sequence). This CDR3 comprises 15 residues. The CDR3 DNA follows: TGTGCCACCAGCAGAGATCGGGAGGGGGCGCGTCAACTGTTTTTT. This encodes CATSRDREGARQLFF.

With respect to this clone: A far larger clone lies a single base away; this is likely a read error. Other nucleotide sequences from this sample produce the same CDR3. This chain joins TRBV11-3 and TRBJ1-2; 8 nucleotides match TRBD1. V shed 1 base, J shed 6 bases, and the junction held 1 base outside the gene matches. Germline V lookup: CDR1 SGHNT, CDR2 YENEEA. The CDR3 extends over 13 amino acids. The CDR3, as DNA: TGTGCCAGCAGCTTAGGGACAGGGAATGGCTACACCTTC. Residues: CASSLGTGNGYTF.

The chain carries TRBV25-1 and TRBJ2-7; D may be TRBD2 (5 bases). V dropped 3 bases and J dropped 4 bases, with 16 bases sitting between them. The CDR3 has 15 residues. Germline V gene sequence: CDR1 MGHDK, CDR2 SYGVNS. The CDR3 loop reads CASSEGVGSLYEQYF. CDR3 coding DNA: TGTGCCAGCAGTGAGGGAGTGGGAAGTTTATACGAGCAGTACTTC.

The chain uses TRBV28 and TRBJ1-2, with TRBD1 as a possible D gene (5 bases). V lost 6 bases, J lost 6 bases, and 14 bases lay in between. The germline gives CDR1 MDHEN, CDR2 SYDVKM. CDR3 length: 13 residues. CDR3 loop: CASSLRGLDGYTF. In DNA, the CDR3 is TGTGCCAGCAGCCTGCGGGGGTTGGATGGCTACACCTTC.

CDR3 bases: TGTGCCAGCAGTACCCGACTAGCGGGATCTCACAATGAGCAGTTCTTC. Translated, it gives CASSTRLAGSHNEQFF. V gene TRBV28 combines with J gene TRBJ2-1; 11 bases align to TRBD2. This CDR3 comprises 16 residues. The germline gives CDR1 MDHEN, CDR2 SYDVKM. With V trimmed by 5 bases and J by 5 bases, 8 bases remained unmatched.

Written as DNA, the CDR3 is TGTGCCAGCAGGGGCTGGGAAACGACTGAAGCTTTCTTT. Its protein product is CASRGWETTEAFF. The rearrangement joins TRBV28 to TRBJ1-1; D not certain. Germline loops: CDR1 MDHEN, CDR2 SYDVKM. The CDR3 length is 13 residues. Deletions cut 6 bases from V and 5 bases from J, with 13 bases between.

Concerning this clone itself: It may be a read error: a sequence one base away is much more abundant. This chain joins TRBV6-1 and TRBJ2-7; D is perhaps TRBD2 (5 bases). V was shortened by 1 base and J by 5 bases, with 15 bases between the two germline ends. The CDR3 is made up of 15 amino acids. The germline CDR1 and CDR2 sequences are MNHNS and SASEGT. CDR3 region: CASSEGGLWRDEQYF. Written as DNA, the CDR3 is TGTGCCAGCAGTGAAGGCGGCCTTTGGCGGGACGAGCAGTACTTC.